This T cell receptor (beta chain) was sequenced in a study of blood T cell repertoires in COVID-19. The CDR3 sequence is 17 residues long. With V trimmed by 2 bases and J by 1 base, 6 bases remained unmatched. Germline assignment: CDR1 MNHEY and CDR2 SMNVEV (reference sequence). Sequenced by immunoSEQ multiplex PCR; TCRdb stores in-frame clones only, minus some. Of roughly 8,500 clones listed, about four fifths were seen once; the top ten hold over 7%. Sequencing was carried out using peripheral blood. The gene calls are TRBV27 and TRBJ2-2, with TRBD1 matching 8 bases. This receptor was taken from a man aged 65 to 85 with active COVID-19. In DNA form, the CDR3 reads TGTGCCAGCAGTTTACACCGGACAGGGCTGAACACCGGGGAGCTGTTTTTT. It translates to CASSLHRTGLNTGELFF.